This entry describes one T cell receptor (beta chain). Its specificity is not known. In triplicate, each CD8+ T cell subset was sorted at roughly 330,000 cells per replicate. Identification of naive CD8+ T cells rested on CD45RO-CCR7+CD27+CD95- status. This sample was taken from a study of CXCR3-negative and CXCR3-positive naive CD8 T cells. Background on the study: Each library held about 1.5 +/- 0.3 million TRB reads, 120 million to 150 million in total. Study-wide results and limits: Hydrophobicity of TRB CDR3s was greater in CXCR3-positive naive cells than in CXCR3-negative naive cells.

The CDR3 consists of 12 residues. The germline gives CDR1 SGDLS, CDR2 YYNGEE. UMI-labeled 5' RACE yielded the TRB cDNA libraries. Using the 5' RACE reads, TCRdb records one entry per CDR3 protein without DNA. In total, the table holds about 92,000 distinct CDR3 sequences. This receptor was identified in a human donor in good health. Some clones in this sample may be carry-over from other donors' samples. The specimen sequenced was naive CXCR3+ CD8+ T cells from blood. Subset defined: CD45RO-CCR7+CD27+CD95- naive CD8+ T cells expressing CXCR3 (TNR3+). V usage is TRBV9 and J usage is TRBJ2-2; TCRdb's D call of TRBD2 is untestable without DNA. The CDR3 loop reads CASGGGIGELFF.